One sample yielded the 3 T cell receptor beta chains listed below, sequenced in a study of beta chain features in type 1 diabetes. No cognate antigen is known for these TCRs. Findings and caveats of the study: Moderate yet significant TCRB CDR3 shortening was seen in Type 1 diabetes patients in all four CD4+ subsets.

Since all of the isolated RNA was reverse transcribed, expressed TCRB transcripts were what got sequenced. Here immunoSEQ multiplex PCR was the method, and the copy in TCRdb shows in-frame clones only, minus some. The sample has 500,000 to 850,000 clones; over 13% are singletons. Sequencing was performed on naive CD4+ T cells from blood. The origin of the receptors is a man aged 18 to 30 with type 1 diabetes.

V is TRBV14 and J is TRBJ1-2; weak D call: TRBD1 (6 bases). The CDR3 has 17 residues. Germline assignment: CDR1 SGHDN and CDR2 FVKESK. V lost 6 bases and J lost 0, with 20 bases in between. The CDR3 sequence is CASRDGTWGTSNYGYTF. The CDR3 coding sequence is TGTGCCAGCAGAGACGGGACATGGGGCACCTCTAACTATGGCTACACCTTC.

V is TRBV9 and J is TRBJ1-2; D possibly corresponds to TRBD1 (5 bases). V was clipped by 3 bases and J by 8 bases, with 20 bases between them. Germline lookup yields CDR1 SGDLS and CDR2 YYNGEE. The CDR3 spans 15 residues. CDR3 region: CASSEGNRRNQGYTF. The CDR3 DNA reads as TGTGCCAGCAGCGAGGGGAATAGACGGAATCAGGGCTACACCTTC.

The V call is TRBV2, the J call TRBJ2-3; D not resolved. The CDR3 runs to 13 residues. Looked up from germline, CDR1 is SNHLY and CDR2 is FYNNEI. V dropped 4 bases and J dropped 8 bases, with 13 bases sitting between them. CDR3 DNA sequence: TGTGCCAGCAGTGGTCCCACGTCCCTTACGCAGTATTTT. This translates into CASSGPTSLTQYF.